Below, 17 T cell receptor beta chains from the same sample are listed, as sequenced in a study of T cells after yellow fever vaccination. In TCRdb, the 5' RACE reads were re-called with MiXCR into one record per CDR3 protein. This sample has under 250,000 distinct CDR3 sequences, with around 7% found just once. Sample: CD4+ T cells sorted from PBMCs, taken 15 days after the yellow fever booster vaccination. The receptor source for this set is a man aged 25-40 years who received the YFV17D yellow fever vaccine.

As regards this clonotype: This could be a read error, since a much larger clone is one nucleotide away. The chain employs TRBV20-1 and TRBJ1-6; no clear D gene. CDR3 length equals 16 residues. Germline V gene data show CDR1 as DFQATT and CDR2 as SNEGSKA (reference sequence). The germline V and J ends were trimmed by 0 bases and 0 bases, with 9 bases remaining between them. The CDR3 sequence is CSARDRCGSYNSPLHF. The DNA for the CDR3 is TGCAGTGCTAGAGATCGGTGTGGCTCCTATAATTCACCCCTCCACTTT.

Concerning this clonotype itself: This may be a read error: a much more frequent sequence differs by one nucleotide. This chain links TRBV5-1 with TRBJ2-1, with 13 positions matching TRBD2. The V gene's germline CDR1 is SGHRS and CDR2 YFSETQ. The CDR3 runs 15 residues. The CDR3 reads CASSSGTSGIDEQLF. The CDR3 DNA reads as TGCGCCAGCAGCTCCGGGACTAGCGGGATAGATGAGCAGTTGTTC.

The sample holds many counts of this clonotype. The genes are TRBV29-1 and TRBJ2-3, with 8 bases fitting TRBD2. The CDR3 contains 14 residues. Germline assignment: CDR1 SQVTM and CDR2 ANQGSEA. Trimming took 4 bases from V and 4 from J; bases not matched to a gene: 7. The CDR3 is CSVGISGNSDTQYF. The CDR3 DNA is TGCAGCGTTGGAATTAGCGGGAATTCAGATACGCAGTATTTT.

This clonotype was picked up many times. The chain uses TRBV6-2 or TRBV6-3 and TRBJ2-7; TRBD1 aligns across 7 bases. Germline V lookup: CDR1 MNHEY, CDR2 SVGEGT. The CDR3 runs to 18 residues. J lost 6 bases, V lost 7 bases, and 24 bases had no gene match. CDR3: CASTFTPLVGFDRVEQYF. The CDR3, as DNA: TGTGCCAGCACCTTCACACCTCTTGTCGGGTTCGACAGGGTCGAGCAGTACTTC.

This clonotype was found a few times. The chain is built from TRBV5-1 and TRBJ2-2; D may be TRBD1 or TRBD2 (5 bases each). The V gene lost 5 bases and the J gene lost 0 bases, with 14 bases spanning the gap. The length of the CDR3 is 16 residues. Germline V gives CDR1 SGHRS, CDR2 YFSETQ. CDR3 bases: TGCGCCAGCAGTCGTCAGGGAGAACCGAACACCGGGGAGCTGTTTTTT. Its translation is CASSRQGEPNTGELFF.

The table lists this clonotype with a few counts. The chain carries TRBV7-2 and TRBJ2-6, with D possibly matching TRBD1 (5 bases). Germline CDR1 and CDR2: SGHTA and FQGNSA. CDR3 length: 16 amino acids. V gave up 5 bases and J gave up 0 bases, with 11 bases separating them. This CDR3 is CASSPPGISGANVLTF. The CDR3, as DNA: TGTGCCAGCAGCCCCCCAGGGATCTCTGGGGCCAACGTCCTGACTTTC.

CDR3 sequence reads: CASAEGPWKFF. In nucleotides, the CDR3 is TGCGCCAGTGCCGAGGGACCTTGGAAGTTCTTC. This chain links TRBV5-1 with TRBJ2-1, with D tentatively TRBD1 or TRBD2 (5 bases each). V lost 8 bases to trimming and J lost 14 bases, with 17 bases between them. The CDR3 covers 11 residues. The germline CDR1 and CDR2 sequences are SGHRS and YFSETQ.

The chain recombines TRBV10-2 with TRBJ2-3; TRBD1 or TRBD2 may be the D gene (5 bases each). The CDR3 sequence is 12 residues long. CDR1 is WSHSY, CDR2 SAAADI, per germline. V lost 6 bases and J lost 7, with 11 bases in between. The CDR3 reads CASSPRGHTQYF. The DNA for the CDR3 is TGCGCCAGCAGCCCCCGGGGCCATACGCAGTATTTT.

In this sample, this clonotype turned up many times. This rearrangement joins TRBV6-1 to TRBJ2-1; D tentatively fits TRBD1 or TRBD2 (5 bases each). The germline gives CDR1 MNHNS, CDR2 SASEGT. The ends were cut back, 6 bases at V and 9 bases at J, with 21 bases in the middle. The CDR3 has 15 residues. CDR3 nucleotide sequence: TGTGCCAGCAGGCCGGGACGGACGACTGTTGGTGAGCAGTTCTTC. Translation gives CASRPGRTTVGEQFF.

The gene calls are TRBV20-1 and TRBJ1-5; 7 positions match TRBD1. Trimming removed 5 bases from V and 0 bases from J; junction bases left unmatched: 4. Looked up from germline, CDR1 is DFQATT and CDR2 is SNEGSKA (reference sequence). This CDR3 spans 14 amino acids. The CDR3 coding sequence is TGCAGTGCTGTGACAGGGATTAGCAATCAGCCCCAGCATTTT. Its translation is CSAVTGISNQPQHF.

The V gene is TRBV29-1, the J gene TRBJ1-2; D remains ambiguous. Germline V CDR1 and CDR2: SQVTM, ANQGSEA. The CDR3 covers 16 residues. Trimming pared 5 bases from V and 1 base from J, leaving 20 bases between. CDR3 sequence reads: CSVNWAKASLNYGYTF. For the CDR3, the DNA is TGCAGCGTTAACTGGGCCAAAGCTTCACTTAACTATGGCTACACCTTC.

The chain recombines TRBV9 with TRBJ2-1, with TRBD1 matching 9 bases. There are 16 residues in the CDR3. Germline CDR1 SGDLS, CDR2 YYNGEE. Trimming took 3 bases from V and 5 from J; bases not matched to a gene: 9. The CDR3 bases are TGTGCCAGCAGCGCCGCGGGACAGGGATTCCACAATGAGCAGTTCTTC. Translating it yields CASSAAGQGFHNEQFF.

Ten or more counts support this clonotype. The V and J genes are TRBV6-5 and TRBJ1-5; tentative D call: TRBD1 (5 bases). The ends were cut back, 6 bases at V and 1 base at J, with 13 bases in the middle. CDR3 length: 15 amino acids. The germline gives CDR1 MNHEY, CDR2 SVGAGI. This CDR3 reads CASRSTVGSNQPQHF. Written as DNA, the CDR3 is TGTGCCAGCAGATCGACAGTGGGAAGCAATCAGCCCCAGCATTTT.

The J gene is TRBJ2-1, the V gene TRBV7-2; D is perhaps TRBD2 (5 bases). The CDR3 contains 15 residues. V lost 3 bases and J 5 bases, leaving 14 bases between the germline ends. Germline V lookup: CDR1 SGHTA, CDR2 FQGNSA. The CDR3 region is CASSFGASPNNEQFF. CDR3 DNA: TGTGCCAGCAGCTTCGGAGCTAGCCCAAACAATGAGCAGTTCTTC.

The V and J genes are TRBV7-2 and TRBJ1-1; 7 bases map to TRBD1. Germline assignment: CDR1 SGHTA and CDR2 FQGNSA. The CDR3 spans 15 residues. V was pared by 5 bases and J by 3 bases, with 9 bases of the junction left unmatched. The CDR3 nucleotides read TGTGCCAGCAGCCCGGGGGGACAGAGATACACTGAAGCTTTCTTT. It specifies CASSPGGQRYTEAFF.

This sequence joins TRBV7-3 and TRBJ2-1, with a tentative D call TRBD1 (6 bases). This CDR3 spans 15 amino acids. Germline CDR1 SGHTA, CDR2 FQGTGA. Trimming removed 5 bases from V and 6 bases from J, with 17 bases in between. CDR3 sequence (DNA): TGTGCCAGCAGCCAGGGGTCTGCACGGGGCAATGAGCAGTTCTTC. Its translation is CASSQGSARGNEQFF.

This clonotype showed up many times. The rearrangement links TRBV7-2 to TRBJ1-1; D is unresolved. The CDR3 runs 13 residues. Germline V gene lookup returns CDR1 SGHTA and CDR2 FQGNSA. V gave up 0 bases and J gave up 6 bases, with 8 bases separating them. Written as DNA, the CDR3 is TGTGCCAGCAGCTTAGCGAGGGTGTCTGAAGCTTTCTTT. The encoded protein is CASSLARVSEAFF.